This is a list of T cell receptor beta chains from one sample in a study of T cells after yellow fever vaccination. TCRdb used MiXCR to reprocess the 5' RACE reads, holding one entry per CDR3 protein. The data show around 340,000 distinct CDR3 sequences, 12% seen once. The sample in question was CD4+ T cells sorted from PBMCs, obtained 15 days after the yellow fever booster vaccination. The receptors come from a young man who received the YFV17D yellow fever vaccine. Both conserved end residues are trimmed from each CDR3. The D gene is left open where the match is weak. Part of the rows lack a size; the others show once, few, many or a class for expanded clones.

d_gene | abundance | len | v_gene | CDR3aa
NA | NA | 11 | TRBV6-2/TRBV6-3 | AISLAGFQPQH
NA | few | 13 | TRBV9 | ASSSDPGVGAEKF
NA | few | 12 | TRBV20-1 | SARVRGWGTEAF
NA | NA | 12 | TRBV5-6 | ASNPSAGANVLT
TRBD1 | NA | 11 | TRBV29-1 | SGGDRGLSEAF
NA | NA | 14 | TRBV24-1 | ATSEWGGPDTDTQY
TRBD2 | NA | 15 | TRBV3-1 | ASSQESGDYLPDTQY
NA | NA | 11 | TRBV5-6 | ASSLVGERKLF
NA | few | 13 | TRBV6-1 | ASSDRDFRVDEQY
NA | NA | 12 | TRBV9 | ASSVEGRGSPLH
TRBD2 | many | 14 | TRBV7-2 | ASSLVRLAVYNEQF
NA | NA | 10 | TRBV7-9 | ASGLTPDTQY
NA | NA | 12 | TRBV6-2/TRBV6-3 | ASSYVTRTYEQY
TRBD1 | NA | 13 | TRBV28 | ASRPGDRGLQPQH
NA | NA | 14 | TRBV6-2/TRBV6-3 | ASSYSNGVPPNEQF
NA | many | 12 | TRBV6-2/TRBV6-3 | ASSYSKRYNEQF
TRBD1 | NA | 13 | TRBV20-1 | SALAQRQGRYEQY
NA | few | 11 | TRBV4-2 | ASSQVGEDTQY
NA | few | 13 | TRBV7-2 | ASSFSGTWDEKLF
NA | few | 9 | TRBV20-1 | SGAEGKKLF
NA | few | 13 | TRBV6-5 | ASSRPPARLGRYT
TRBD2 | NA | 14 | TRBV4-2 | ASSLFASGGTDTQY
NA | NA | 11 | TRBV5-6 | ASSLGLHQPQH
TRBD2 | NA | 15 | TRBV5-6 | ASSLGLAGGLTDTQY
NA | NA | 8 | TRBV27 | ASKVVEAF
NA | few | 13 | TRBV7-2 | ASSFGSVSGNTIY
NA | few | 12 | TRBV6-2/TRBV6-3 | ASTGMPGPETQY
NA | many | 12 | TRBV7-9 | ASSLQAPSTEAF
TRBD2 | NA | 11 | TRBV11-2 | ASVAGGHNTQY
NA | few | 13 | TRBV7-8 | ASSPPWGGEETQY
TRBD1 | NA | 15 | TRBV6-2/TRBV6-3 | ASKDRGNGYSNQPQH
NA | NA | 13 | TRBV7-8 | ASSPLGLVRDTQY
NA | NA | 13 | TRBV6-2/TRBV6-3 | ASTFGPSPHQPQH
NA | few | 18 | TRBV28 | ASSGPPGLLREANTGELF
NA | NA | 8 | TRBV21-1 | ASSGCGYT
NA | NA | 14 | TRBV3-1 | ASSQDPGTRYNEQF
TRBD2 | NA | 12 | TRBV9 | ASSRGGKYNEEF
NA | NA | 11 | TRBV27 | ASSSYNAYEQY
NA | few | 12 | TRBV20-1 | SAAYEGRTDTQY
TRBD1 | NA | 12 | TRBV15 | ATSIGQGTDTQY
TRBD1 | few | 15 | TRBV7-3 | ASSSGTGAPTNEKLF
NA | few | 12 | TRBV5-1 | ASSRTAQNYGYT
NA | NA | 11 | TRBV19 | ASSSPYRYGYT
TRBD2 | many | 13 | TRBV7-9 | ASSKNSGAPYEQY
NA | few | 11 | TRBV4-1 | ASSPGVGRGYT
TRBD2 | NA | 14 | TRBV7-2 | ASSPGTSGVGETQY
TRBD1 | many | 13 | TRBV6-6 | ASSHPTGTMKGYT
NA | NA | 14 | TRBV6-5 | ASSYRPYPSYNEQF
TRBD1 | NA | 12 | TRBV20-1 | SATTGSYQETQY
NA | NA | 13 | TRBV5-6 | ASSRYNRENQPQH
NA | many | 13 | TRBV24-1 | ATSDASGPADTQY
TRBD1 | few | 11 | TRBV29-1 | SAKGQGAREQY
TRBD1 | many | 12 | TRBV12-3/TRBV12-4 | ASSSGGTNEKLF